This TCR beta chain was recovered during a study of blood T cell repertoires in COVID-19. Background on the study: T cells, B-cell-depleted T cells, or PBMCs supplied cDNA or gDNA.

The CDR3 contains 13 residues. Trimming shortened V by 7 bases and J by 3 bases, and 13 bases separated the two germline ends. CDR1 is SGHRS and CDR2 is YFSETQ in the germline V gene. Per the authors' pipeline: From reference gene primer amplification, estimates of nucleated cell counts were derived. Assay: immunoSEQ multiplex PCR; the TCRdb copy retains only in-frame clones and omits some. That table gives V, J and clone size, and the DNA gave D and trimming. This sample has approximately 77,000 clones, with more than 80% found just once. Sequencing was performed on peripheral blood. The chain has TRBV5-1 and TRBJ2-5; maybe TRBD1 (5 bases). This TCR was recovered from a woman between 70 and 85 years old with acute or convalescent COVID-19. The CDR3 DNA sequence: TGCGCCAGCTGGCTGGGGCAAAAAGAGACCCAGTACTTC. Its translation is CASWLGQKETQYF.